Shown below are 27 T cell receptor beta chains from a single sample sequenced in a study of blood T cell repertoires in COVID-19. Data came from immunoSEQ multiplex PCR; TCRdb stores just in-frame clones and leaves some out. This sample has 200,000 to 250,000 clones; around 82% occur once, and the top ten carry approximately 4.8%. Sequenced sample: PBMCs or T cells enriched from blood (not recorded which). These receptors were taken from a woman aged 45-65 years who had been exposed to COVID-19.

CDR3 protein: CASSVGTDPLGANVLTF. The CDR3 region has the DNA TGCGCCAGCAGCGTCGGGACAGACCCGTTAGGGGCCAACGTCCTGACTTTC. The chain recombines TRBV5-1 with TRBJ2-6; 7 bases are a match to TRBD1. The CDR3 is made up of 17 amino acids. J lost 4 bases, V lost 4 bases, and 11 bases had no gene match. Per germline, CDR1 SGHRS and CDR2 YFSETQ. The full variable domain, with the rest looked up from reference TRBV5-1 and TRBJ2-6, is KAGVTQTPRYLIKTRGQQVTLSCSPISGHRSVSWYQQTPGQGLQFLFEYFSETQRNKGNFPGRFSGRQFSNSRSEMNVSTLELGDSALYLCASSVGTDPLGANVLTFGAGSRLTVL.

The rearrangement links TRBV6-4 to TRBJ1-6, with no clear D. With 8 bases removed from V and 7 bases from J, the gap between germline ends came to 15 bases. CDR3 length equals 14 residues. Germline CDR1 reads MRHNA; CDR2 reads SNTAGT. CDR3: CASRRYEGNSPLHF. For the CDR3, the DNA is TGTGCCAGCCGTCGGTATGAGGGAAATTCACCCCTCCACTTT.

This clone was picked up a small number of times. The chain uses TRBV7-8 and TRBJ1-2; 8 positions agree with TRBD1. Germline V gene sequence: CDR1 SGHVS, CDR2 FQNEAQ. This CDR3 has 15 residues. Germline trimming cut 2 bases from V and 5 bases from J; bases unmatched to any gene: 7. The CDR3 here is CASSLILQGDYGYTF. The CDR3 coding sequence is TGTGCCAGCAGCTTAATTCTACAGGGGGATTATGGCTACACCTTC.

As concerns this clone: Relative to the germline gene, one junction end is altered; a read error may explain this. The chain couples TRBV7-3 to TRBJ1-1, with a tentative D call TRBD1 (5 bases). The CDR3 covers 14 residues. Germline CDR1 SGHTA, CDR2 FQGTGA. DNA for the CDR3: TGCGCCAGCAGCCCGGTGGGGGGGAACACTGAAGCTTTCTTT. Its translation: CASSPVGGNTEAFF.

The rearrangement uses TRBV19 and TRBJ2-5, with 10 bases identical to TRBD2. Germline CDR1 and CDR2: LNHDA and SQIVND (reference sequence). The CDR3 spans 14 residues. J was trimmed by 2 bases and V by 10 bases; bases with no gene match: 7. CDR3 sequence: CATNSGGHQETQYF. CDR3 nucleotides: TGTGCCACCAATAGCGGGGGGCATCAAGAGACCCAGTACTTC. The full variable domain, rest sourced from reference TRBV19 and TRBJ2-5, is DGGITQSPKYLFRKEGQNVTLSCEQNLNHDAMYWYRQDPGQGLRLIYYSQIVNDFQKGDIAEGYSVSREKKESFPLTVTSAQKNPTAFYLCATNSGGHQETQYFGPGTRLLVL.

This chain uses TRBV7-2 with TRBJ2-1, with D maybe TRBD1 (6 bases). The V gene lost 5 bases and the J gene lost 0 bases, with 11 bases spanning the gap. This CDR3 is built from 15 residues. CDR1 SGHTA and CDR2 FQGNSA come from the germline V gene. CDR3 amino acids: CASSPGAGSYNEQFF. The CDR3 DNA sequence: TGTGCCAGCAGCCCAGGGGCGGGCTCCTACAATGAGCAGTTCTTC.

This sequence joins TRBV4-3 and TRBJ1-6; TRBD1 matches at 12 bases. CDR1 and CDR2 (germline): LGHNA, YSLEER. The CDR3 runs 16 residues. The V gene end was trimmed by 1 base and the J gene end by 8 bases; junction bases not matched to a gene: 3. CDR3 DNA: TGCGCCAGCAGCCAAGGGGACAGGGGGCGGTATTCACCCCTCCACTTT. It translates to CASSQGDRGRYSPLHF.

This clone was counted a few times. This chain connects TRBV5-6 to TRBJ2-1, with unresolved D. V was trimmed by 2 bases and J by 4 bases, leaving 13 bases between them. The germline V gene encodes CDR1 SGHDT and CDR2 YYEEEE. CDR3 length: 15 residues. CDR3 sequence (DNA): TGTGCCAGCAGCTTAACGGCGAGGCCGTACAATGAGCAGTTCTTC. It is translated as CASSLTARPYNEQFF.

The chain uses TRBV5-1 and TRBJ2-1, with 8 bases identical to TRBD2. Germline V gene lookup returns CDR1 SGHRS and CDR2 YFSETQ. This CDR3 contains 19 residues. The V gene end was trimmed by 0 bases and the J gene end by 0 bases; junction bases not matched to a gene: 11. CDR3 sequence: CASSLESVGRGVSYNEQFF. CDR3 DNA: TGCGCCAGCAGCTTGGAGTCGGTGGGGCGGGGGGTCTCCTACAATGAGCAGTTCTTC. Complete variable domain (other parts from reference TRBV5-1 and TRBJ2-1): KAGVTQTPRYLIKTRGQQVTLSCSPISGHRSVSWYQQTPGQGLQFLFEYFSETQRNKGNFPGRFSGRQFSNSRSEMNVSTLELGDSALYLCASSLESVGRGVSYNEQFFGPGTRLTVL.

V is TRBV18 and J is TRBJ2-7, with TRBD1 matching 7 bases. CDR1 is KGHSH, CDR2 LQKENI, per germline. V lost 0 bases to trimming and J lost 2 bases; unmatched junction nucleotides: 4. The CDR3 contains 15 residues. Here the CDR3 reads CASSPPGGQPYEQYF. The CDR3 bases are TGTGCCAGCTCACCACCTGGGGGACAGCCCTACGAGCAGTACTTC. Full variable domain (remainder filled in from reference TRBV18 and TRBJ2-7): NAGVMQNPRHLVRRRGQEARLRCSPMKGHSHVYWYRQLPEEGLKFMVYLQKENIIDESGMPKERFSAEFPKEGPSILRIQQVVRGDSAAYFCASSPPGGQPYEQYFGPGTRLTVT.

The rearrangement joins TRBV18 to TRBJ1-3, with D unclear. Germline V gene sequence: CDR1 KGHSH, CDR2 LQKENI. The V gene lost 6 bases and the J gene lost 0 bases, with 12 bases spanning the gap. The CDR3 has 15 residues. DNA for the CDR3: TGTGCCAGCTCTGATGGACTGCTCTCTGGAAACACCATATATTTT. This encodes CASSDGLLSGNTIYF.

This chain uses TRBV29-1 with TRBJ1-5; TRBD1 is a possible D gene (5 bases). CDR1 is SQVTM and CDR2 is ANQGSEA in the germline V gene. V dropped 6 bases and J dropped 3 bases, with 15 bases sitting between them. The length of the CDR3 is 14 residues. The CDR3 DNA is TGCAGCGTCACACTTACAGGATTCAATCAGCCCCAGCATTTT. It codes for CSVTLTGFNQPQHF.

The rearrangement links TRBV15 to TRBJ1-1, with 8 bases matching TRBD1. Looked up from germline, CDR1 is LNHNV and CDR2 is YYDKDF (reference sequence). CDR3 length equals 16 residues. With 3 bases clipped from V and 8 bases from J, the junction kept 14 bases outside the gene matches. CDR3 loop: CATSRDYPTGGSEAFF. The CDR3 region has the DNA TGTGCCACCAGCAGGGACTACCCCACAGGGGGTTCGGAAGCTTTCTTT. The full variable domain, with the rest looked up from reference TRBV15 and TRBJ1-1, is DAMVIQNPRYQVTQFGKPVTLSCSQTLNHNVMYWYQQKSSQAPKLLFHYYDKDFNNEADTPDNFQSRRPNTSFCFLDIRSPGLGDTAMYLCATSRDYPTGGSEAFFGQGTRLTVV.

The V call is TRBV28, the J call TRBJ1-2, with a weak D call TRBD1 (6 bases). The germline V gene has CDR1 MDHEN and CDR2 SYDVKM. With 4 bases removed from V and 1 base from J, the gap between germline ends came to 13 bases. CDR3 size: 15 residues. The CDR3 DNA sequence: TGTGCCAGCAGTTCACAGGGTCAGAATAACTATGGCTACACCTTC. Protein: CASSSQGQNNYGYTF.

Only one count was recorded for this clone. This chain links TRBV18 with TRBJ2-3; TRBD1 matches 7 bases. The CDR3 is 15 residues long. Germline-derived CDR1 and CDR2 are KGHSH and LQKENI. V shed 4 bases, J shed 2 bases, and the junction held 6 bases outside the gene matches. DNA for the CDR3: TGTGCCAGCTCACTCGCGGACAGGAACACAGATACGCAGTATTTT. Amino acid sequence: CASSLADRNTDTQYF.

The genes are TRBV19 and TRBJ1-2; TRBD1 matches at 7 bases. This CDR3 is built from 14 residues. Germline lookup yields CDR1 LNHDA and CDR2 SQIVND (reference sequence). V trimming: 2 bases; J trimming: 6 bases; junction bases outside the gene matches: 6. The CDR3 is CASSIRWDSDGYTF. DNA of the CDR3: TGTGCCAGTAGTATAAGATGGGACAGTGATGGCTACACCTTC.

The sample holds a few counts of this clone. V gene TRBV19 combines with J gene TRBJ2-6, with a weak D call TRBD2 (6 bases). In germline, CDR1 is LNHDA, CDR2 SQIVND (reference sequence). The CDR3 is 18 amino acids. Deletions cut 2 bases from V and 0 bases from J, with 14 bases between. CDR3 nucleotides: TGTGCCAGTAGTATATCCGGGACTTCGAGCTCTGGGGCCAACGTCCTGACTTTC. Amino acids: CASSISGTSSSGANVLTF.

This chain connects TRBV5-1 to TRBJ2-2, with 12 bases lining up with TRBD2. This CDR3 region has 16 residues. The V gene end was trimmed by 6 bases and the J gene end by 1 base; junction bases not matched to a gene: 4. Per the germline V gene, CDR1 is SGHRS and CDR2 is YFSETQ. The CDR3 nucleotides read TGCGCCAGCACTCCGGGACTAGCGGGGAACACCGGGGAGCTGTTTTTT. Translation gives CASTPGLAGNTGELFF.

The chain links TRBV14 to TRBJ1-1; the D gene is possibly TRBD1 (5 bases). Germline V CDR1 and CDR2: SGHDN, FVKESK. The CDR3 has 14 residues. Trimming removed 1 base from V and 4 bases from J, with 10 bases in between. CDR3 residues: CASSQVSGRTEAFF. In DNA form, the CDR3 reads TGTGCCAGCAGCCAAGTTTCAGGGCGCACTGAAGCTTTCTTT.

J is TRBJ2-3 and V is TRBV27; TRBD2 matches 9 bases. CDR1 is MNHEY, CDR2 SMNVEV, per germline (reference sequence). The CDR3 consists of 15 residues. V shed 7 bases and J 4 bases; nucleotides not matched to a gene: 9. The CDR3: CASIRAGGGPDTQYF. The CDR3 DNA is TGTGCCAGCATACGAGCGGGGGGAGGCCCAGATACGCAGTATTTT.

The CDR3 region is CASSLGDRSMNTEAFF. DNA for the CDR3: TGTGCCAGCAGCTTGGGTGACCGGAGCATGAACACTGAAGCTTTCTTT. This chain links TRBV5-4 with TRBJ1-1; D is unresolved. V dropped 0 bases and J dropped 0 bases, with 12 bases sitting between them. Germline assignment: CDR1 SGHNT and CDR2 YYREEE (reference sequence). The CDR3 has 16 amino acids.

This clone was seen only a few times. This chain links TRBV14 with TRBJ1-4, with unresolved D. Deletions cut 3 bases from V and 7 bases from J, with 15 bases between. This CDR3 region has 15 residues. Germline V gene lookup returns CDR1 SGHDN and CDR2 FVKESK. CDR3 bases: TGTGCCAGCAGCCAGATTGCAGGCAATCTTGAAAAACTGTTTTTT. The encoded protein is CASSQIAGNLEKLFF.

This CDR3 reads CASSLKSSYNSPLHF. CDR3 bases: TGTGCCAGCAGCCTCAAGAGCTCCTATAATTCACCCCTCCACTTT. V is TRBV5-4 and J is TRBJ1-6; unclear D gene. Trimming pared 4 bases from V and 0 bases from J, leaving 8 bases between. Germline assignment: CDR1 SGHNT and CDR2 YYREEE (reference sequence). This CDR3 is built from 15 residues.

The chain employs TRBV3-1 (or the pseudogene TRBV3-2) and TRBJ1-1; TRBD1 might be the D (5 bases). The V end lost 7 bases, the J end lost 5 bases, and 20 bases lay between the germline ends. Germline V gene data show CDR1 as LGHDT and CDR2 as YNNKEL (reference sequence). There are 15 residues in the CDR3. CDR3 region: CASTLTGGYRTEAFF. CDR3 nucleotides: TGTGCCAGCACTCTCACGGGGGGGTATCGGACTGAAGCTTTCTTT.

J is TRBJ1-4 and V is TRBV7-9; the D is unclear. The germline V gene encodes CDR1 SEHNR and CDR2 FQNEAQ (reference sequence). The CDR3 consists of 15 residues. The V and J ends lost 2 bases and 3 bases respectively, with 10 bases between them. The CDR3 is CASSLNTGSNEKLFF. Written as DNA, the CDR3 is TGTGCCAGCAGCTTAAACACGGGGTCTAATGAAAAACTGTTTTTT.

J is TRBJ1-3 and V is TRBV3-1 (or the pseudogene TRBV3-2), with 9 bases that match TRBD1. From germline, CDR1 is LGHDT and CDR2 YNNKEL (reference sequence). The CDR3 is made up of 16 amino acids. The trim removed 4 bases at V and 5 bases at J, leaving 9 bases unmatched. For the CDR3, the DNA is TGTGCCAGCAGCCCCCGGGACAGGGTTCGTCGAAACACCATATATTTT. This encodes CASSPRDRVRRNTIYF.

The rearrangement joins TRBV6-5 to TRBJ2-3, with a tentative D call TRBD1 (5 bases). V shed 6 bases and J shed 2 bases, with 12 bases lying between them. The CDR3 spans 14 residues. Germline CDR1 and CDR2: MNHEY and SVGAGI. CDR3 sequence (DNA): TGTGCCAGCAGGCGTTCAGGGATCACAGATACGCAGTATTTT. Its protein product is CASRRSGITDTQYF.